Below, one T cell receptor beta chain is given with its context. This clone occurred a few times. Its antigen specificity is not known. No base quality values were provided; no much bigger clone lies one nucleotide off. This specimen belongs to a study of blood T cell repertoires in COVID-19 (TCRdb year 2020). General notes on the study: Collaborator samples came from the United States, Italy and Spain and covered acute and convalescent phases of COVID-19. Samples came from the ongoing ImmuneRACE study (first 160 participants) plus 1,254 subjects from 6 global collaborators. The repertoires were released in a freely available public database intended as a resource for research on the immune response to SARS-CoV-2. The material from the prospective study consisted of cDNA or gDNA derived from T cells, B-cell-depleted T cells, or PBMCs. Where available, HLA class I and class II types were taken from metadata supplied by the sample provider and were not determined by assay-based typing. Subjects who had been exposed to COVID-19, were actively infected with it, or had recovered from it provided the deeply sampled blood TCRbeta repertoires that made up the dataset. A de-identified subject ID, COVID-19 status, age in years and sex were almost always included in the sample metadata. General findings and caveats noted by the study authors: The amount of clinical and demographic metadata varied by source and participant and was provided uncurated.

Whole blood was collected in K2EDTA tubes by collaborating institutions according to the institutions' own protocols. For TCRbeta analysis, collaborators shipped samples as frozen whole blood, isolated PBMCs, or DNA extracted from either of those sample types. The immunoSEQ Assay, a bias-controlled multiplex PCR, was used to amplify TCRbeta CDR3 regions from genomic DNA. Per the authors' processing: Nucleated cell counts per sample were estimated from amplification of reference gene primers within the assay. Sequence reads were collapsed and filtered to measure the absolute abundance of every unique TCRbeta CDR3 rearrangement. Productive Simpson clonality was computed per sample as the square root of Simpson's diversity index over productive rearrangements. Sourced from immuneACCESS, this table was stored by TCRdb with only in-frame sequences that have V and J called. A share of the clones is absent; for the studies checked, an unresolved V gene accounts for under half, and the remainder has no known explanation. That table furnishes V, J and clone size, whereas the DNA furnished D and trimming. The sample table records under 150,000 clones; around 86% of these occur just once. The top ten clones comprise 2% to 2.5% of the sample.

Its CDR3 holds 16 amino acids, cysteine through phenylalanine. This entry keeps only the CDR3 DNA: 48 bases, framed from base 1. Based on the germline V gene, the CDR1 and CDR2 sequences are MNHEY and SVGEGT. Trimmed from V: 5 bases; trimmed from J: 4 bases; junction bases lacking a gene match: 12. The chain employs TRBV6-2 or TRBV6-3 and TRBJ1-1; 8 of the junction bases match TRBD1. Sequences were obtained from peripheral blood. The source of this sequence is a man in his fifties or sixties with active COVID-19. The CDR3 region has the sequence CASSASPGQGVTEAFF. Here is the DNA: TGTGCCAGCAGTGCCTCCCCCGGACAGGGAGTCACTGAAGCTTTCTTT.